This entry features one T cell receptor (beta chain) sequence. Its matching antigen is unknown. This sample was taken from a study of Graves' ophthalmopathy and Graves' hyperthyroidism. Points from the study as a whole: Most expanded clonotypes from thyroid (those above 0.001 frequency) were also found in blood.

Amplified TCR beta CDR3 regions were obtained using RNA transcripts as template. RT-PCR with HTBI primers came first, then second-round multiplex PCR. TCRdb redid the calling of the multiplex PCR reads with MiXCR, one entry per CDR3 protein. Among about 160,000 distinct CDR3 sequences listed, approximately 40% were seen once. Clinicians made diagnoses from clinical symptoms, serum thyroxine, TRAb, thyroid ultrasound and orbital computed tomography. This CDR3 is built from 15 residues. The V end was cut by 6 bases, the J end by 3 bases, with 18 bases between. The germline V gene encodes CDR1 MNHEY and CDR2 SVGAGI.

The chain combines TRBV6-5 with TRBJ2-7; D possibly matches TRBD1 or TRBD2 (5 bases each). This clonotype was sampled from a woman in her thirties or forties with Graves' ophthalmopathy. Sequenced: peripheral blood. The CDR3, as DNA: TGTGCCAGCAGATATTCGGGGCAGGGAGTCTACGAGCAGTACTTC. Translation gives CASRYSGQGVYEQYF.